The 26 T cell receptor beta chains listed next were all sequenced from one sample in a study of cytomegalovirus exposure and HLA in healthy donors. Primers: 60 Vbeta forward and 13 Jbeta reverse. The method was immunoSEQ multiplex PCR; TCRdb's version includes in-frame clones alone and lacks a portion of them. This table has roughly 190,000 clones, 62% appearing once. Sequencing input: PBMCs. Receptors were obtained from a man aged 40-55 years in good health and CMV-seronegative.

The chain has TRBV19 and TRBJ1-5; no clear D gene. The length of the CDR3 is 14 residues. The V gene's germline CDR1 is LNHDA and CDR2 SQIVND (reference sequence). V shed 2 bases and J shed 0 bases, with 5 bases lying between them. CDR3 in DNA: TGTGCCAGTAGTATACAGGCTAGCAATCAGCCCCAGCATTTT. Translating gives CASSIQASNQPQHF.

This clone was counted only a few times. The J gene is TRBJ1-5, the V gene TRBV30, with D tentatively TRBD1 (6 bases). Germline loops: CDR1 GTSNPN, CDR2 SVGIG (reference sequence). CDR3 size: 12 residues. Between the trimmed V and J ends, which lost 3 bases and 7 bases, there was a span of 10 bases. CDR3 loop: CAWRSGVQPQHF. The CDR3 coding sequence is TGTGCCTGGAGATCAGGGGTGCAGCCCCAGCATTTT.

The rearrangement uses TRBV18 and TRBJ1-6, with TRBD1 matching 8 bases. The germline gives CDR1 KGHSH, CDR2 LQKENI. The V gene end was trimmed by 3 bases and the J gene end by 10 bases; junction bases not matched to a gene: 8. The CDR3 length is 15 residues. As DNA, the CDR3 is TGTGCCAGCTCACCCGGACAGGGCGAAGGGTCACCCCTCCACTTT. The encoded protein is CASSPGQGEGSPLHF.

A word on this clone: No conserved phenylalanine or tryptophan is present at the end of the CDR3, so a read error is the likely explanation. The gene calls are TRBV27 and TRBJ1-1, with 8 bases identical to TRBD1. Germline CDR1 MNHEY, CDR2 SMNVEV (reference sequence). This CDR3 has 14 amino acids. J was trimmed by 3 bases and V by 8 bases; bases with no gene match: 8. In DNA form, the CDR3 reads TGTGCCAGCCTAAGACAGGGGAGTGACACTGAAGCTTTCCTT. Its translation: CASLRQGSDTEAFL.

The chain recombines TRBV7-6 with TRBJ2-2; 12 positions agree with TRBD2. Trimming took 0 bases from V and 6 from J; bases not matched to a gene: 2. CDR1 is SGHVS, CDR2 FNYEAQ, per germline. The CDR3 has 16 residues. The CDR3 region is CASSLALAGGPGELFF. The CDR3 DNA follows: TGTGCCAGCAGCTTAGCCCTAGCGGGGGGGCCCGGGGAGCTGTTTTTT.

This clone was observed a few times. The chain has TRBV7-3 and TRBJ2-1; tentative D call: TRBD1 (5 bases). Germline values: CDR1 SGHTA, CDR2 FQGTGA. The V end was cut by 9 bases, the J end by 5 bases, with 11 bases between. This CDR3 is built from 12 residues. The CDR3 here is CASSGFNNEQFF. The DNA for the CDR3 is TGTGCCAGTTCAGGGTTTAACAATGAGCAGTTCTTC.

This clone appeared a few times. The rearrangement uses TRBV5-6 and TRBJ2-3; 8 bases are shared with TRBD1. Germline values: CDR1 SGHDT, CDR2 YYEEEE. J gave up 4 bases and V 2 bases, and 6 bases lay outside the gene matches. There are 15 residues in the CDR3. The CDR3 DNA follows: TGTGCCAGCAGCTTCTTTTTACAGGGGGCAGATACGCAGTATTTT. The encoded protein is CASSFFLQGADTQYF.

This clone has more than one count but fewer than ten. V usage is TRBV5-4 and J usage is TRBJ1-2; 9 bases align to TRBD1. Germline V gene data show CDR1 as SGHNT and CDR2 as YYREEE (reference sequence). The CDR3 has 16 amino acids. The junction had 12 bases not matched to a gene; V was cut back by 5 bases and J by 4 bases. In DNA, the CDR3 is TGTGCCAGCAGGGGGCGTGGGGGACAGGGCACCTATGGCTACACCTTC. It translates to CASRGRGGQGTYGYTF.

V is TRBV6-1 and J is TRBJ2-5; 9 positions agree with TRBD1. This CDR3 is 14 amino acids long. V shed 5 bases, J shed 5 bases, and the junction held 6 bases outside the gene matches. Germline CDR1 MNHNS, CDR2 SASEGT. The CDR3 sequence: CASSTGGAGETQYF. CDR3 DNA sequence: TGTGCCAGCAGTACAGGGGGCGCAGGGGAGACCCAGTACTTC.

The rearrangement joins TRBV5-1 to TRBJ2-1; tentatively, D is TRBD2 (6 bases). The CDR3 is 15 residues long. Germline CDR1 and CDR2: SGHRS and YFSETQ. V dropped 0 bases and J dropped 0 bases, with 7 bases sitting between them. In DNA form, the CDR3 reads TGCGCCAGCAGCTTGGCGGGGGTCTCCTACAATGAGCAGTTCTTC. This sequence encodes CASSLAGVSYNEQFF.

The rearrangement links TRBV30 to TRBJ1-4; a possible D gene is TRBD1 (5 bases). The CDR3 length is 14 residues. V lost 0 bases and J 5 bases, leaving 10 bases between the germline ends. Per germline, CDR1 GTSNPN and CDR2 SVGIG (reference sequence). The CDR3 protein is CAWSVWSGNEKLFF. The CDR3 DNA follows: TGTGCCTGGAGTGTATGGTCAGGGAATGAAAAACTGTTTTTT.

This clone has just a few counts. The V gene is TRBV9, the J gene TRBJ1-5; 8 bases are a match to TRBD1. V lost 4 bases and J lost 0; bases outside the gene matches: 15. The CDR3 covers 19 residues. Germline CDR1 and CDR2: SGDLS and YYNGEE. This chain's CDR3 is CASSPRTGTGPYSNQPQHF. CDR3 DNA sequence: TGTGCCAGCAGCCCGCGAACCGGGACAGGACCTTATAGCAATCAGCCCCAGCATTTT.

This clone showed up just a few times. The chain links TRBV23-1 to TRBJ1-1; TRBD1 aligns across 10 bases. TRBV23-1 is sorted into the ORF group, with uncertain function. The CDR3 is 20 residues long. Unmatched junction bases numbered 23, after V lost 6 bases and J lost 4 bases. The CDR3 is CASSQHRGTGAYRGSTEAFF. As DNA, the CDR3 is TGCGCCAGCAGCCAACACCGAGGGACAGGGGCGTACCGTGGGTCCACTGAAGCTTTCTTT.

V usage is TRBV5-5 and J usage is TRBJ1-1; TRBD1 matches 7 bases. Germline trimming cut 1 base from V and 4 bases from J; bases unmatched to any gene: 4. This CDR3 has 14 amino acids. In germline, CDR1 is SGHKS, CDR2 YYEKEE (reference sequence). The CDR3 loop reads CASSLPWDSTEAFF. The CDR3 coding sequence is TGTGCCAGCAGCTTGCCCTGGGACAGCACTGAAGCTTTCTTT.

The chain links TRBV18 to TRBJ1-5; D is unclear. The V end lost 8 bases, the J end lost 3 bases, and 11 bases lay between the germline ends. The germline V gene encodes CDR1 KGHSH and CDR2 LQKENI. The CDR3 has 13 residues. The CDR3, as DNA: TGTGCCAGCGGAGAGGGCCCCAATCAGCCCCAGCATTTT. Its translation is CASGEGPNQPQHF.

The chain employs TRBV9 and TRBJ2-1; 9 bases map to TRBD2. Germline CDR1 is SGDLS and CDR2 is YYNGEE. The V segment lost 4 bases and the J segment 7 bases; nucleotides outside the gene matches: 6. The CDR3 has 14 amino acids. The CDR3 loop reads CASSPWRGGNEQFF. The CDR3 region has the DNA TGTGCCAGCAGCCCTTGGCGGGGGGGGAATGAGCAGTTCTTC.

The J gene is TRBJ2-1, the V gene TRBV29-1, with 7 bases aligning to TRBD1. The CDR3 has 13 residues. Germline V gene data show CDR1 as SQVTM and CDR2 as ANQGSEA. After removal of 7 bases from V and 2 bases from J, the junction contained 5 bases not matched to a gene. Here the CDR3 DNA reads TGCAGCGCGCGGCAGGGGGCCTACAATGAGCAGTTCTTC. Its translation is CSARQGAYNEQFF.

This rearrangement joins TRBV7-2 to TRBJ1-1; D gene unclear. Trimming removed 3 bases from V and 1 base from J, with 6 bases in between. CDR3 length: 13 residues. The V gene's germline CDR1 is SGHTA and CDR2 FQGNSA. CDR3 sequence: CASSFASNTEAFF. The CDR3 DNA reads TGTGCCAGCAGCTTCGCGTCGAACACTGAAGCTTTCTTT.

The chain uses TRBV6-6 and TRBJ2-7; TRBD1 matches at 7 bases. There are 12 residues in the CDR3. The V and J ends lost 5 bases and 3 bases, in that order; junction bases with no gene match: 1. Germline CDR1 is MNHNY and CDR2 is SVGAGI (reference sequence). The CDR3 reads CASSRDSYEQYF. The CDR3 DNA is TGTGCCAGCAGTCGGGACAGCTACGAGCAGTACTTC.

The chain combines TRBV19 with TRBJ2-2; perhaps TRBD2 as D (6 bases). Trimming left V 4 bases short and J 6 bases short, with 9 bases between. Per germline, CDR1 LNHDA and CDR2 SQIVND (reference sequence). This CDR3 is 13 amino acids long. The CDR3 is CASSKEGPGELFF. The DNA for the CDR3 is TGTGCCAGTAGTAAGGAGGGACCCGGGGAGCTGTTTTTT.

The CDR3 sequence is CASNSDRVWFGYTF. The DNA for the CDR3 is TGTGCCAGCAATTCCGACAGGGTGTGGTTTGGCTACACCTTC. The chain employs TRBV2 and TRBJ1-2; TRBD1 matches 7 bases. V trimming: 7 bases; J trimming: 7 bases; junction bases outside the gene matches: 12. Germline V gene data show CDR1 as SNHLY and CDR2 as FYNNEI. The CDR3 spans 14 residues.

This clone has only a few counts. This rearrangement joins TRBV7-2 to TRBJ1-1; a possible D gene is TRBD1 (6 bases). V was trimmed by 6 bases and J by 3 bases, leaving 14 bases between them. This CDR3 is 14 amino acids long. The germline V gene encodes CDR1 SGHTA and CDR2 FQGNSA. The CDR3 reads CASSFRGGDTEAFF. CDR3 in DNA: TGTGCCAGCAGTTTCAGGGGAGGGGACACTGAAGCTTTCTTT.

This clone came up once. Here the CDR3 DNA reads TGTGCCATCAGTGAGTCATCAGGGGGCGCAAGGTTGAATGGCTACACCTTC. Translating gives CAISESSGGARLNGYTF. V usage is TRBV10-3 and J usage is TRBJ1-2, with 8 bases identical to TRBD1. This CDR3 has 17 amino acids. With V trimmed by 0 bases and J by 6 bases, 12 bases remained unmatched. Per the germline V gene, CDR1 is ENHRY and CDR2 is SYGVKD.

As regards this clone: This specimen includes other DNA sequences encoding the same CDR3. CDR3: CASSGRGFSGNEQFF. CDR3 bases: TGTGCCAGCAGTGGAAGGGGATTCAGTGGGAACGAGCAGTTCTTC. The V and J genes are TRBV2 and TRBJ2-1, with D tentatively TRBD1 (5 bases). From germline, CDR1 is SNHLY and CDR2 FYNNEI. The V end was cut by 4 bases, the J end by 10 bases, with 20 bases between. There are 15 residues in the CDR3. The full variable domain, with the rest looked up from reference TRBV2 and TRBJ2-1, is EPEVTQTPSHQVTQMGQEVILRCVPISNHLYFYWYRQILGQKVEFLVSFYNNEISEKSEIFDDQFSVERPDGSNFTLKIRSTKLEDSAMYFCASSGRGFSGNEQFFGPGTRLTVL.

This clone was found a few times. The chain has TRBV5-1 and TRBJ2-5; 7 positions agree with TRBD1. Trimming cost V 4 bases and J 5 bases; bases outside gene matches: 8. The germline CDR1 and CDR2 sequences are SGHRS and YFSETQ. The CDR3 sequence is 14 residues long. The CDR3: CASSPGQPGETQYF. The CDR3 nucleotides read TGCGCCAGCAGCCCGGGACAGCCAGGGGAGACCCAGTACTTC.

The chain combines TRBV19 with TRBJ2-2, with D hard to call. The V end was cut by 6 bases, the J end by 0 bases, with 8 bases between. CDR3 length equals 14 residues. Germline V lookup: CDR1 LNHDA, CDR2 SQIVND (reference sequence). This CDR3 reads CASRSLTNTGELFF. The CDR3 nucleotides read TGTGCCAGTAGGTCCCTAACGAACACCGGGGAGCTGTTTTTT. The full variable domain, with the rest looked up from reference TRBV19 and TRBJ2-2, is DGGITQSPKYLFRKEGQNVTLSCEQNLNHDAMYWYRQDPGQGLRLIYYSQIVNDFQKGDIAEGYSVSREKKESFPLTVTSAQKNPTAFYLCASRSLTNTGELFFGEGSRLTVL.